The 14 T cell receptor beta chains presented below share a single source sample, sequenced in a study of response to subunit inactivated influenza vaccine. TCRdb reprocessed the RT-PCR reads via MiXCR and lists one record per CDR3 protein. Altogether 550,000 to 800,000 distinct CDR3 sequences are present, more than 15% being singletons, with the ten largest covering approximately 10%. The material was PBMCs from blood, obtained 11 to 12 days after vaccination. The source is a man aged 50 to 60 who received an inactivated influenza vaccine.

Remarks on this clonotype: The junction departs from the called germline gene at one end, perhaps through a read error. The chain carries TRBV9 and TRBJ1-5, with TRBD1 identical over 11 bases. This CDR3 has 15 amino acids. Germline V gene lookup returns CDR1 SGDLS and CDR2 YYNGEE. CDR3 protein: CASSPGDRGNQPQHF. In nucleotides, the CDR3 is TGTGCCAGCAGCCCGGGGGACAGGGGGAATCAACCCCAGCATTTT.

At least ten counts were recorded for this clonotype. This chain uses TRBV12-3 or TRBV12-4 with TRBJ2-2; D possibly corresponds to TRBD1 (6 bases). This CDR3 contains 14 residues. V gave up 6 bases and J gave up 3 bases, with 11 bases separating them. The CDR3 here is CASRLGQHTGELFF. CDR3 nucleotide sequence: TGTGCCAGCAGACTTGGACAGCACACCGGGGAGCTGTTTTTT.

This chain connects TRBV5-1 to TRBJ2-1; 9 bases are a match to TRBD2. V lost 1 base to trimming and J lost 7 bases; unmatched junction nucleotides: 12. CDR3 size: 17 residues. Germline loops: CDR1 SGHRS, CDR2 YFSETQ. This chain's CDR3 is CASSLPRREGRINEQFF. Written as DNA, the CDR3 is TGCGCCAGCAGCTTGCCTAGGCGGGAGGGCCGGATAAATGAGCAGTTCTTC.

The CDR3 here is CASRAGISYNEQFF. For the CDR3, the DNA is TGCGCCAGCAGGGCCGGGATTTCCTACAATGAGCAGTTCTTC. V usage is TRBV5-1 and J usage is TRBJ2-1; D is perhaps TRBD2 (5 bases). Trimming took 5 bases from V and 1 from J, leaving 10 bases between them. CDR1 SGHRS and CDR2 YFSETQ come from the germline V gene. This CDR3 spans 14 amino acids. The full variable domain, in which reference TRBV5-1 and TRBJ2-1 provide the parts outside the CDR3, is KAGVTQTPRYLIKTRGQQVTLSCSPISGHRSVSWYQQTPGQGLQFLFEYFSETQRNKGNFPGRFSGRQFSNSRSEMNVSTLELGDSALYLCASRAGISYNEQFFGPGTRLTVL.

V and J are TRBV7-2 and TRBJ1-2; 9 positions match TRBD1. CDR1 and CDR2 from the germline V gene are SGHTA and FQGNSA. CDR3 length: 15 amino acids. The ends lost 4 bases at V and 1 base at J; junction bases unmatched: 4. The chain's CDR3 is CASSSGTGLNYGYTF. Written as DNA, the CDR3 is TGTGCCAGCAGCTCTGGGACAGGGCTTAACTATGGCTACACCTTC.

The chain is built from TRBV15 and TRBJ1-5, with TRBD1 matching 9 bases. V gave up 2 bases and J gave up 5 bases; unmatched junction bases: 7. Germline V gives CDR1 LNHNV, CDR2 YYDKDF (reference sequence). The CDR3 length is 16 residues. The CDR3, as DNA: TGTGCCACCAGCAGAAATGGACAGGGGATCTATCAGCCCCAGCATTTT. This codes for CATSRNGQGIYQPQHF.

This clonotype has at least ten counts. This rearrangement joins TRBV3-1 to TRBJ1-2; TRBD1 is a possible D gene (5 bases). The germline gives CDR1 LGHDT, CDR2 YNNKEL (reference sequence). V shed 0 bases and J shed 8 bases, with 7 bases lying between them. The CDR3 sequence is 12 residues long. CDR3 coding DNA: TGTGCCAGCAGCCAAGAAGGGGTAGGCTACACCTTC. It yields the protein CASSQEGVGYTF.

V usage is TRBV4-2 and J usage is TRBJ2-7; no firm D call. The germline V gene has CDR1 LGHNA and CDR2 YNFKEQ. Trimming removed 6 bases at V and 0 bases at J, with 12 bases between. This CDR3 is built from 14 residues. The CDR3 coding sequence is TGTGCCAGCAGTTTCGTACAGAACTCCTACGAGCAGTACTTC. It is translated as CASSFVQNSYEQYF.

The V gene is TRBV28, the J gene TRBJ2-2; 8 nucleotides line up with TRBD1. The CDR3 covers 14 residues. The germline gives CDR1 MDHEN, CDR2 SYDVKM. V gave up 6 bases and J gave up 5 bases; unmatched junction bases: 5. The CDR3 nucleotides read TGTGCCAGCAGAGACCACAGGGGGACCGGGGAGCTGTTTTTT. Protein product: CASRDHRGTGELFF.

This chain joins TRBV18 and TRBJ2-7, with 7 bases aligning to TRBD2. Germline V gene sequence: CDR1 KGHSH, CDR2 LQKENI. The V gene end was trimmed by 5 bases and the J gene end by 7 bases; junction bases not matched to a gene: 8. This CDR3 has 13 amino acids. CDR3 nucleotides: TGTGCCAGCTCAACCCATACCGGGGGGGAGCAGTACTTC. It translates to CASSTHTGGEQYF.

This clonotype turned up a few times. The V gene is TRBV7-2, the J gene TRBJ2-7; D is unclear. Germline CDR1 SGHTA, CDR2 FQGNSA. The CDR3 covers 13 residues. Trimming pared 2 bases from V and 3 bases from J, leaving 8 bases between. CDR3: CASSLMLDYEQYF. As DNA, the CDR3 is TGTGCCAGCAGCTTAATGCTTGACTACGAGCAGTACTTC.

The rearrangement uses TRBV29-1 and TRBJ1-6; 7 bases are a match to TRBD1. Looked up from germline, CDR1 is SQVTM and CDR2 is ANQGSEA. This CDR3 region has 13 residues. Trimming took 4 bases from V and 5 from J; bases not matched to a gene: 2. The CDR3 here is CSVADRDNSPLHF. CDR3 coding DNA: TGCAGCGTTGCTGACAGGGATAATTCACCCCTCCACTTT.

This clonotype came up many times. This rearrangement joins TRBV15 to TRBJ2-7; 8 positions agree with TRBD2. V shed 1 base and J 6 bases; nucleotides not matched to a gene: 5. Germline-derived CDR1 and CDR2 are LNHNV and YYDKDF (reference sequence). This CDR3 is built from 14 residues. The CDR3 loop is CATSRVTSEGEQYF. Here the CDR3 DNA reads TGTGCCACCAGCAGAGTGACTAGCGAAGGCGAGCAGTACTTC.

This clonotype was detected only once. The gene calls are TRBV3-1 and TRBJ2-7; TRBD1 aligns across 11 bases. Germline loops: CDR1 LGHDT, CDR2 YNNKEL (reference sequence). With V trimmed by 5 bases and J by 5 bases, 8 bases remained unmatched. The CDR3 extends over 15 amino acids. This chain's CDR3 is CASSTRDRGFNEQYF. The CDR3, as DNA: TGTGCCAGCAGCACCCGGGACAGGGGGTTCAACGAGCAGTACTTC.